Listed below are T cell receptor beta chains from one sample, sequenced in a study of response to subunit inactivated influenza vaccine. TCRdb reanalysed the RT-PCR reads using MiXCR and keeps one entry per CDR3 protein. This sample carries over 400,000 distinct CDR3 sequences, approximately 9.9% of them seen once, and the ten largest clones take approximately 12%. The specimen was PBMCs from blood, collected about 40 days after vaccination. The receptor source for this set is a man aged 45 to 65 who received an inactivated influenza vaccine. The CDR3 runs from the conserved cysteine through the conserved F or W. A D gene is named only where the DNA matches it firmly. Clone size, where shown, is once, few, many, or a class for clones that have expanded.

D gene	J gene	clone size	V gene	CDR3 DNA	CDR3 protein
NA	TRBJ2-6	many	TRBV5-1	TGCGCCAGCAGGTACTCTGGGGCCAACGTCCTGACTTTC	CASRYSGANVLTF
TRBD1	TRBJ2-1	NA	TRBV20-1	TGCAGTGCCAAGACAGGGACAGGGGGCGATGAGCAGTTCTTC	CSAKTGTGGDEQFF
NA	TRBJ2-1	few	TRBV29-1	TGCAGCGTTGAGCCCCCAATGAGGGAGCAGTTCTTC	CSVEPPMREQFF
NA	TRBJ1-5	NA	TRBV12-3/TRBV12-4	TGTGCCAGCAGTTTAAATCACGGGGGAAATCAGCCCCAGCATTTT	CASSLNHGGNQPQHF
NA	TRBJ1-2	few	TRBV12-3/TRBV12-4	TGTGCCAGCAGTTTGTCCGTACCCTATGGCTACACCTTC	CASSLSVPYGYTF
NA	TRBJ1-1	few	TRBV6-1	TGTGCCAGCACACAGGGTTTAGGTACTGAAGCTTTCTTT	CASTQGLGTEAFF
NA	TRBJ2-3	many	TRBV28	TGTGCCAGCAGTTACGGGAGCACAGATACGCAGTATTTT	CASSYGSTDTQYF
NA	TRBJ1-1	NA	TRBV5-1	TGCGCCAGCAGCTTGGGATCAAGTCGGACTGAAGCTTTCTTT	CASSLGSSRTEAFF
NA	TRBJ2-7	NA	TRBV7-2	TGTGCCAGCAGCCATTACGGGGTTAAAAGCTCCTACGAGCAGTACTTC	CASSHYGVKSSYEQYF
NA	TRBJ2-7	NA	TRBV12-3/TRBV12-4	TGTGCCAGCAGTTTGGCTGACAGTCCCCGCAACGAGCAGTACTTC	CASSLADSPRNEQYF
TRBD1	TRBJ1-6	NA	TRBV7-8	TGTGCCAGCAGCTCCAGACAGGGGCCGAATTCACCCCTCCACTTT	CASSSRQGPNSPLHF
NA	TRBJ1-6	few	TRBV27	TGTGCCAGCAGTCCGGGGGGTATGCGAAATTCACCCCTCCACTTT	CASSPGGMRNSPLHF
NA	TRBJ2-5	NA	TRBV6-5	TGTGCCAGCAGTTACGGCGACGGGAGAGGAGAGACCCAGTACTTC	CASSYGDGRGETQYF
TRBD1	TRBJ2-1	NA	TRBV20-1	TGCAGTGCTAGAGGAGGGCAGGGGGCACCCAATGAGCAGTTCTTC	CSARGGQGAPNEQFF
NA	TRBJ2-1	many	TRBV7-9	TGTGCCAGCAGCTCCGGAAACTACAATGAGCAGTTCTTC	CASSSGNYNEQFF
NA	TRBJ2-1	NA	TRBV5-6	TGTGCCAGCAGCTTGGGTGTGGGGGCCGGGGAGCAGTTCTTC	CASSLGVGAGEQFF
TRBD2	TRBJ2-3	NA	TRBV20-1	TGCAGTGCTAGTGGGACTAGCGGGGTTGCGGATACGCAGTATTTT	CSASGTSGVADTQYF
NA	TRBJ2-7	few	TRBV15	TGTGCCACCAGCGCCAACAGGTTAATCTCCTACGAGCAGTACTTC	CATSANRLISYEQYF
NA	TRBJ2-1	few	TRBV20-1	TGCAGTGCTAGAGTCGGGAACTCCTACAATGAGCAGTTCTTC	CSARVGNSYNEQFF
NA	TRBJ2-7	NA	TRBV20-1	TGCAGTGCTCCCGGAGGAACCTACGAGCAGTACTTC	CSAPGGTYEQYF
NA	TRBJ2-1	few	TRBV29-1	TGCAGCGTTGGTTACGGATTAAGCTCCTACAATGAGCAGTTCTTC	CSVGYGLSSYNEQFF
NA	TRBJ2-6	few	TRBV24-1	TGTGCCACCAGTGACGGATACAGTGCCTCTGGGGCCAACGTCCTGACTTTC	CATSDGYSASGANVLTF
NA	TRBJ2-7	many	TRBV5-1	TGCGCCAGCAAGAATGAGTACGAGCAGTACTTC	CASKNEYEQYF
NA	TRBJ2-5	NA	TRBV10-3	TGTGCCATCAGGGGAGGAGAGACCCAGTACTTC	CAIRGGETQYF
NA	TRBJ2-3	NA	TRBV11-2	TGTGCCAGCAGCCCTAGGTCTTTGCGGGTATCTAGCACAGATACGCAGTATTTT	CASSPRSLRVSSTDTQYF
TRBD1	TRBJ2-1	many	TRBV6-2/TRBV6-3	TGTGCCAGCAGACCGGGACAGGGCTCCTACAATGAGCAGTTCTTC	CASRPGQGSYNEQFF
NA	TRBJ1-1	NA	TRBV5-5	TGTGCCAGCAGCTCTACAGGGTTGGCTTTCTTT	CASSSTGLAFF
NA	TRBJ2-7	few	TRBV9	TGTGCCAGCAGCAGTACGGCGGGGAGTGCGTACGAGCAGTACTTC	CASSSTAGSAYEQYF
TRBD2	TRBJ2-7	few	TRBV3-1	TGTGCCAGCACCTCCGGGACTAGCGCTTACGAGCAGTACTTC	CASTSGTSAYEQYF
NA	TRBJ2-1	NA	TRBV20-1	TGCAGTGCCACCGGGCTTGGTTTGCCCAATGAGCAGTTCTTC	CSATGLGLPNEQFF
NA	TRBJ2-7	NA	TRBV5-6	TGTGCCAGCAGCTCGAAGTACTTC	CASSSKYF
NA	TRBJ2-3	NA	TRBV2	TGTGCCAGCAGTGAAGGATGGGATACGCAGTATTTT	CASSEGWDTQYF
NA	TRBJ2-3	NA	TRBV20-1	TGCAGTCCAGGACGAGCGGACACAGATACGCAGTATTTT	CSPGRADTDTQYF
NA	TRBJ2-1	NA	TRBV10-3	TGTGCCATCAGCCGCGGACGGAGCTCCTACAATGAGCAGTTCTTC	CAISRGRSSYNEQFF
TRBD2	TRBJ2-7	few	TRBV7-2	TGTGCCAGCAGCCGAGGGACTAGCGGGGCCCCAAACTACGAGCAGTACTTC	CASSRGTSGAPNYEQYF
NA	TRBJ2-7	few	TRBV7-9	TGTGCCAGCAGCCAAGATTCCCCTCCCTACGAGCAGTACTTC	CASSQDSPPYEQYF
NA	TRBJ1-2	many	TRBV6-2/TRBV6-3	TGTGCCAGCAGTTACCCCATCTGGCAGGGAGGCTATGGCTACACCTTC	CASSYPIWQGGYGYTF
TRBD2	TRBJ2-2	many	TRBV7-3	TGTGCCAGCGCACGCGGGGGGCGCGGCACCGGGGAGCTGTTTTTT	CASARGGRGTGELFF
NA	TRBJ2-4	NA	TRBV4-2	TGTGCCAGCAGCCCCTACAACGGAGAGGCCAAAAACATTCAGTACTTC	CASSPYNGEAKNIQYF
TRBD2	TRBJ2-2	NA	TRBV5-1	TGCGCCAGCCCACCTAGCGGGGTCGCCAACACCGGGGAGCTGTTTTTT	CASPPSGVANTGELFF
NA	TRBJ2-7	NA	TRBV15	TGTGCCACCAGCAGAGATTACGGGGGCTGGTCCTACGAGCAGTACTTC	CATSRDYGGWSYEQYF
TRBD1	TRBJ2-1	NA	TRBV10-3	TGTGCCATCAGTGACGCCGGGACAGCCGGCCGGGGCTCCTACAATGAGCAGTTCTTC	CAISDAGTAGRGSYNEQFF
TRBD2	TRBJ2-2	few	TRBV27	TGTGCCAGCAGTTTATTGGGGACTAGCGAACCTATTAGGGACACCGGGGAGCTGTTTTTT	CASSLLGTSEPIRDTGELFF
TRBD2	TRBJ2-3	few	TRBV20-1	TGCAGTGCGGGCGGAATCCTAGCGGAGGGCACAGATACGCAGTATTTT	CSAGGILAEGTDTQYF
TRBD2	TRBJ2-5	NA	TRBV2	TGTGCCAGCAGTGAACTAGCGGGGGGGCCCGGGGAGACCCAGTACTTC	CASSELAGGPGETQYF